This TCR beta chain emerged from a study of cytomegalovirus exposure and HLA in healthy donors. As for the study in general: A subsequent analysis stated that the 120 validation repertoires were run on the same platform as the roughly 670 first-cohort repertoires. Regarding the study as a whole: Cytomegalovirus association was assigned to under 200 TCR beta chains. Most TCR sequences were seen very rarely across donors, but some public TCRs occurred in many.

Germline V gene data show CDR1 as SEHNR and CDR2 as FQNEAQ (reference sequence). This CDR3 region has 13 residues. V was pared by 3 bases and J by 6 bases, with 10 bases between. Sequencing used immunoSEQ multiplex PCR; TCRdb keeps in-frame clones, though not all of them. The table records approximately 120,000 clones, 94% of them present only once. Comments on this clone: Its target is unknown.

The specimen was PBMCs. J is TRBJ2-3 and V is TRBV7-9; D is uncertain. This receptor was identified in a woman aged 18-29 years in good health and CMV-seronegative. CDR3: CASSLGVPDTQYF. The CDR3 DNA reads TGTGCCAGCAGCTTGGGCGTGCCGGATACGCAGTATTTT.